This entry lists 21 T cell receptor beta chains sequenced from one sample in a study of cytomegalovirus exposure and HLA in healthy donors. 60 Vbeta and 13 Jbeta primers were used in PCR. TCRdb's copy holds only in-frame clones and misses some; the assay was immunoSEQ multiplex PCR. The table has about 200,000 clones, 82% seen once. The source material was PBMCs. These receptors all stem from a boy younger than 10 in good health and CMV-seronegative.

The CDR3 DNA sequence: TGTGCCAGCAGCCCATACACCGGGGAGCTGTTTTTT. The encoded protein is CASSPYTGELFF. This chain uses TRBV7-9 with TRBJ2-2; D is undetermined. Germline V CDR1 and CDR2: SEHNR, FQNEAQ (reference sequence). V was pared by 5 bases and J by 3 bases, with 4 bases between. The length of the CDR3 is 12 residues.

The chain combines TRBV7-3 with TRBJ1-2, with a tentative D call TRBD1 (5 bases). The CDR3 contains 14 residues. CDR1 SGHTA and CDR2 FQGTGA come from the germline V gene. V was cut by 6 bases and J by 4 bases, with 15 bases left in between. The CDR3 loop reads CASSSLGGSYGYTF. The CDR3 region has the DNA TGTGCCAGCAGTTCCCTCGGGGGAAGCTATGGCTACACCTTC.

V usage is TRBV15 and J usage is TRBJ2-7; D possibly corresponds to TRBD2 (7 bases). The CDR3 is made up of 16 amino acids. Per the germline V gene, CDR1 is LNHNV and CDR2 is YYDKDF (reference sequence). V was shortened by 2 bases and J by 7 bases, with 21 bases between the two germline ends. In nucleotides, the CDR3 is TGTGCCACCAGCAGACAATACAGGGAGGGAACGGGGGAGCAGTACTTC. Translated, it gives CATSRQYREGTGEQYF.

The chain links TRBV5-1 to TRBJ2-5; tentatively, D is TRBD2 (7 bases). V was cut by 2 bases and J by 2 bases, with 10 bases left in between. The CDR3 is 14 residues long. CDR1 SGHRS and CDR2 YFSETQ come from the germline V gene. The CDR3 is CASSFRGAQETQYF. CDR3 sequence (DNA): TGCGCCAGCAGCTTTCGGGGGGCGCAAGAGACCCAGTACTTC.

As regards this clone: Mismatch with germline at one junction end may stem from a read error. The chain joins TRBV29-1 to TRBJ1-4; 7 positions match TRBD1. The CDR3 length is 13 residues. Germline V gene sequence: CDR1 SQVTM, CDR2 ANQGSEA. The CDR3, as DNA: TGCAGCGTGGAAGAGGGGGCGAATGAAAAACTGTTTTTT. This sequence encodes CSVEEGANEKLFF.

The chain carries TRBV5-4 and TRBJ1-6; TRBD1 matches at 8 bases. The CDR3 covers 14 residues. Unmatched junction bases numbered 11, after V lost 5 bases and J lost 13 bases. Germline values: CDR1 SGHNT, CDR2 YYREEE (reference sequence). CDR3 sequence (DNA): TGTGCCAGCAGTCTGGACAGGGCCTTTAATCCCCTCCACTTT. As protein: CASSLDRAFNPLHF.

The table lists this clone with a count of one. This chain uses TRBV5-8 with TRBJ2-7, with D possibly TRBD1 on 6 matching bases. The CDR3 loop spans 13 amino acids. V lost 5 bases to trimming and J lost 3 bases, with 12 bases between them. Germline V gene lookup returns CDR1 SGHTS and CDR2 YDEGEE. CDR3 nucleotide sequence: TGTGCCAGCAGTCCCCGGGACATCTACGAGCAGTACTTC. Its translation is CASSPRDIYEQYF. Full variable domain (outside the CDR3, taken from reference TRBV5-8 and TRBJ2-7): EAGVTQSPTHLIKTRGQQATLRCSPISGHTSVYWYQQALGLGLQFLLWYDEGEERNRGNFPPRFSGRQFPNYSSELNVNALELEDSALYLCASSPRDIYEQYFGPGTRLTVT.

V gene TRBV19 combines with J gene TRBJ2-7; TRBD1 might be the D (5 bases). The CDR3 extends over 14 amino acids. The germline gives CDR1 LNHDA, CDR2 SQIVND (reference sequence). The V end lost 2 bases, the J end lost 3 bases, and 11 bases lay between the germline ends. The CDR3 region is CASSIFAGIYEQYF. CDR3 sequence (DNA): TGTGCCAGTAGTATATTTGCAGGGATCTACGAGCAGTACTTC.

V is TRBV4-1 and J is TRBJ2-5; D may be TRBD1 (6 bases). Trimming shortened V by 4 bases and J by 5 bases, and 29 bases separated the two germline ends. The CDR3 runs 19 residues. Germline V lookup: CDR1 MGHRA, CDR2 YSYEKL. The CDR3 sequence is CASSRLPTGGQLSAETQYF. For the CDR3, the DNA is TGCGCCAGCAGCCGCCTACCGACAGGCGGGCAGCTGTCCGCGGAGACCCAGTACTTC.

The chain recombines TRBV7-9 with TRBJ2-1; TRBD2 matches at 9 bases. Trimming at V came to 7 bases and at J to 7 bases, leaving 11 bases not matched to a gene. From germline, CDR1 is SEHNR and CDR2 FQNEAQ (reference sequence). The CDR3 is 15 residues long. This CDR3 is CASTSPGLAENEQFF. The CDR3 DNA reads TGTGCCAGCACCTCTCCGGGACTAGCAGAGAATGAGCAGTTCTTC. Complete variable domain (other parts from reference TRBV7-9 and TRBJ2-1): DTGVSQNPRHKITKRGQNVTFRCDPISEHNRLYWYRQTLGQGPEFLTYFQNEAQLEKSRLLSDRFSAERPKGSFSTLEIQRTEQGDSAMYLCASTSPGLAENEQFFGPGTRLTVL.

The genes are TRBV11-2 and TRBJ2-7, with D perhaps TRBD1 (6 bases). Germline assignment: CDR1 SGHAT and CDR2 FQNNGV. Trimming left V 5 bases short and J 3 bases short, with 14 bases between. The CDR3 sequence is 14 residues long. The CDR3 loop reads CASSPTGSGYEQYF. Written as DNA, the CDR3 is TGTGCCAGCAGCCCTACAGGGTCAGGCTACGAGCAGTACTTC.

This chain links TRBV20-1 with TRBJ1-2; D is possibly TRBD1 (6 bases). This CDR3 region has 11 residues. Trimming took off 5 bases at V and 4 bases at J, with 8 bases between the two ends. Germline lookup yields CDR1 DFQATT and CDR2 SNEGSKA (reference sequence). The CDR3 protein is CSARTVYGYTF. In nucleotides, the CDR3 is TGCAGTGCTCGGACAGTCTATGGCTACACCTTC.

The CDR3 here is CASTPGQLNTEAFF. DNA of the CDR3: TGTGCCAGCACCCCGGGACAGTTGAACACTGAAGCTTTCTTT. V gene TRBV2 combines with J gene TRBJ1-1; 7 nucleotides agree with TRBD1. CDR1 is SNHLY and CDR2 is FYNNEI in the germline V gene. The ends lost 7 bases at V and 0 bases at J; junction bases unmatched: 5. This CDR3 has 14 amino acids.

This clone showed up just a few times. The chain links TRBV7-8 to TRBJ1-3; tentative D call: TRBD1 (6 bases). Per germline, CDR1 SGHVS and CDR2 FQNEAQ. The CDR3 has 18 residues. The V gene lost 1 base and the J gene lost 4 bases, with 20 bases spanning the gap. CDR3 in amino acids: CASSLGLPGANWGNTIYF. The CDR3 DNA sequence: TGTGCCAGCAGCTTAGGTCTCCCAGGGGCCAATTGGGGAAACACCATATATTTT. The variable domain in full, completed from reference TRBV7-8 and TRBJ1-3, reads GAGVSQSPRYKVAKRGQDVALRCDPISGHVSLFWYQQALGQGPEFLTYFQNEAQLDKSGLPSDRFFAERPEGSVSTLKIQRTQQEDSAVYLCASSLGLPGANWGNTIYFGEGSWLTVV.

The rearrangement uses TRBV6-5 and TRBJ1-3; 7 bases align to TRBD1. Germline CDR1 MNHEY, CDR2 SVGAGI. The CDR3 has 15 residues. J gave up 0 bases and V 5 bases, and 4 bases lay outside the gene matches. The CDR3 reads CASSTGQVSGNTIYF. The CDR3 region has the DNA TGTGCCAGCAGTACTGGACAGGTCTCTGGAAACACCATATATTTT.

This CDR3 reads CASSIIGLAGGDTQYF. The DNA for the CDR3 is TGTGCCAGTAGTATAATTGGACTAGCGGGGGGAGATACGCAGTATTTT. V gene TRBV19 combines with J gene TRBJ2-3, with 14 bases that match TRBD2. V gave up 2 bases and J gave up 5 bases; unmatched junction bases: 3. Germline CDR1 LNHDA, CDR2 SQIVND (reference sequence). The CDR3 runs to 16 residues.

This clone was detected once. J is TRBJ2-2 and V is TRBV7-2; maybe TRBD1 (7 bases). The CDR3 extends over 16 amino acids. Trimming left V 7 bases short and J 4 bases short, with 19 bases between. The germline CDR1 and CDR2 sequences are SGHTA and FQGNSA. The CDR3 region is CASTLRRGRVTGELFF. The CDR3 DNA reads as TGTGCCAGCACTCTTAGGAGGGGGCGGGTCACCGGGGAGCTGTTTTTT.

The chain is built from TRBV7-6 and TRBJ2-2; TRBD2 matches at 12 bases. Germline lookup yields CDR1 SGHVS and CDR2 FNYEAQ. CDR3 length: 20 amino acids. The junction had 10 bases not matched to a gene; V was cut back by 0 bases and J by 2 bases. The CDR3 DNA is TGTGCCAGCAGCTTAGCGCGTCCCGAGACTAGCGGGGGCAACACCGGGGAGCTGTTTTTT. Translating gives CASSLARPETSGGNTGELFF.

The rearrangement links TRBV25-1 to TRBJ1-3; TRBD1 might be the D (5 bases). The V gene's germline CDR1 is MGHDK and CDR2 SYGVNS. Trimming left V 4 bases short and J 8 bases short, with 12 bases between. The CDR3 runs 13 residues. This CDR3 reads CASSVGQGYTIYF. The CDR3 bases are TGTGCCAGCAGTGTCGGGCAGGGCTACACCATATATTTT.

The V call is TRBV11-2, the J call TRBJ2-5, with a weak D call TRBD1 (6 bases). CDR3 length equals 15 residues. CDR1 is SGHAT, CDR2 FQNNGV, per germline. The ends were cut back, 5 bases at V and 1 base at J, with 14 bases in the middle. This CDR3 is CASSPWTDTQETQYF. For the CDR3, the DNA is TGTGCCAGCAGCCCATGGACAGATACCCAAGAGACCCAGTACTTC.

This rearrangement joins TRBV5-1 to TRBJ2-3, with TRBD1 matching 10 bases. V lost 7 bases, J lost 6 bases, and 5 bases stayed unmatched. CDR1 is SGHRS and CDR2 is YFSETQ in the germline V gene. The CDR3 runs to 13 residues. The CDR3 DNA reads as TGCGCCAGCTCCGGGACAGGGGTGGATACGCAGTATTTT. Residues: CASSGTGVDTQYF.